This TCR beta chain was sequenced during a study of read filtering for tumor transcriptome and immune sequencing. This library used about 360 ng RNA and molecular barcoded adaptors spanning alpha/delta and beta/gamma chains. Using its own MiXCR run on the reads, TCRdb lists one record per CDR3 protein. The sample carries tens of thousands of distinct CDR3 sequences, approximately 20% recorded once. Germline-derived CDR1 and CDR2 are LGHDT and YNNKEL (reference sequence). The CDR3 is 13 residues long. V was cut by 6 bases and J by 2 bases, with 10 bases left in between. The table lists this clonotype with many counts.

The genes are TRBV3-1 and TRBJ2-5, with D tentatively TRBD2 (6 bases). The sample comprised a population of CD138-negative cells sorted from bone marrow. This sequence was found in a donor aged 40 or older with multiple myeloma. CDR3 nucleotide sequence: TGTGCCAGCAGGCAACGGGGGCAAGAGACCCAGTACTTC. Translated, it gives CASRQRGQETQYF.